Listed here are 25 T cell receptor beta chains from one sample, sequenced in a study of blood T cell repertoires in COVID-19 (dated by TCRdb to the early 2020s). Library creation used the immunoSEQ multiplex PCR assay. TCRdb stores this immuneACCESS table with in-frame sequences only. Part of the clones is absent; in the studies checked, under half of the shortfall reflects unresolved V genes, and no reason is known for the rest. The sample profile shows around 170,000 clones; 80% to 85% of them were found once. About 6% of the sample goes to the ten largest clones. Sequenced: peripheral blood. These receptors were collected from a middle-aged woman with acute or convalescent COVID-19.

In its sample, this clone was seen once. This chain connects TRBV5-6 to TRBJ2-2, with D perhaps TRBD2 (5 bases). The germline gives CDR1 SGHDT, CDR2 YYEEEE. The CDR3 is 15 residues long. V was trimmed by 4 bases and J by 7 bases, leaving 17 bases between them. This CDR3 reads CASSVLRGPIGELFF. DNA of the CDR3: TGTGCCAGCAGCGTCCTCCGGGGTCCTATCGGGGAGCTGTTTTTT.

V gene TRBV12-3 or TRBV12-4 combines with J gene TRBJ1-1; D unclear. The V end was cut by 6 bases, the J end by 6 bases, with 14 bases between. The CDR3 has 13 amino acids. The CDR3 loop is CASSQGLVSEAFF. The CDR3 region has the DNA TGTGCCAGCAGCCAAGGTCTAGTCTCTGAAGCTTTCTTT.

CDR3 nucleotides: TGTGCCAGCAGTTTATTGGGCAGAGAGGGATACAATGAGCAGTTCTTC. The encoded protein is CASSLLGREGYNEQFF. This sequence joins TRBV27 and TRBJ2-1; possibly TRBD2 for D (5 bases). This CDR3 contains 16 residues. Germline V gives CDR1 MNHEY, CDR2 SMNVEV (reference sequence). Trimming pared 1 base from V and 4 bases from J, leaving 14 bases between.

CDR3 sequence (DNA): TGTGCCAGTAGTGGGCAGGACAGGGGTCGTGAAAAACTGTTTTTT. Translating gives CASSGQDRGREKLFF. This sequence joins TRBV19 and TRBJ1-4, with 9 bases lining up with TRBD1. V shed 5 bases, J shed 7 bases, and the junction held 8 bases outside the gene matches. This CDR3 is 15 amino acids long. Germline values: CDR1 LNHDA, CDR2 SQIVND (reference sequence).

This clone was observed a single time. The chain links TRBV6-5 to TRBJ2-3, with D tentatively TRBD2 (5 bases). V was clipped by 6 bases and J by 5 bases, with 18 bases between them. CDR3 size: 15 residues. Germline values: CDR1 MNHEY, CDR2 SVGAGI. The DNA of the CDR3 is TGTGCCAGCAGCCCCTCCCGATCGGGGAAAGATACGCAGTATTTT. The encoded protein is CASSPSRSGKDTQYF.

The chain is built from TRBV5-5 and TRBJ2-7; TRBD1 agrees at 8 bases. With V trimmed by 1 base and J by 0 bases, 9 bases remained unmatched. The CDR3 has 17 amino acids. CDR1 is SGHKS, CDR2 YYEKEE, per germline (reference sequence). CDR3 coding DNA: TGTGCCAGCAGCTTGCTGGCAGGGGGCGATATCTCCTACGAGCAGTACTTC. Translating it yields CASSLLAGGDISYEQYF.

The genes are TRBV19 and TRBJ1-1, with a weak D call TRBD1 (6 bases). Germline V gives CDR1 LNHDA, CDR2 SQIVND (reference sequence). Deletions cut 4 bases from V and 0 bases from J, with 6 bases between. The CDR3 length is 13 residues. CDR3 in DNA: TGTGCCAGTAGTACAGGGGTGAACACTGAAGCTTTCTTT. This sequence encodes CASSTGVNTEAFF.

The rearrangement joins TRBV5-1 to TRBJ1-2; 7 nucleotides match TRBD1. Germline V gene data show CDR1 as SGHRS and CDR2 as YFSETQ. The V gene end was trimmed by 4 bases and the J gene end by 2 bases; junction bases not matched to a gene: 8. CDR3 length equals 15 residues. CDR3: CASSPGQTLNYGYTF. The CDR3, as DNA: TGCGCCAGCAGCCCGGGACAGACCCTAAACTATGGCTACACCTTC.

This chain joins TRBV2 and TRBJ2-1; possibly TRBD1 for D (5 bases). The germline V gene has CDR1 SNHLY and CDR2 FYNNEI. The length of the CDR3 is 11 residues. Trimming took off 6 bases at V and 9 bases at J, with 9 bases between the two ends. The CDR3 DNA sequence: TGTGCCAGCAGGGAAAGGGGTGAGCAGTTCTTC. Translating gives CASRERGEQFF.

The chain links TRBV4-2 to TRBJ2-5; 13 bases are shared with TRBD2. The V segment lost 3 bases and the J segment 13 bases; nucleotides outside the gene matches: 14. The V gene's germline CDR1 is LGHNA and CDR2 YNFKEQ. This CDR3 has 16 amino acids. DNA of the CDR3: TGTGCCAGCAGCCAGGCACTAGCGGGGGGGCCCAACTCCCCGTACTTC. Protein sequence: CASSQALAGGPNSPYF.

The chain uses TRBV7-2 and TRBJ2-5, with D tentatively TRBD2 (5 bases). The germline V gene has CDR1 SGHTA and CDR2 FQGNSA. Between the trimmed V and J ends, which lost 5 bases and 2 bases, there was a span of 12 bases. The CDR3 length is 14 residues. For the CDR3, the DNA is TGTGCCAGCAGCATTAGGACTCCACAAGAGACCCAGTACTTC. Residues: CASSIRTPQETQYF.

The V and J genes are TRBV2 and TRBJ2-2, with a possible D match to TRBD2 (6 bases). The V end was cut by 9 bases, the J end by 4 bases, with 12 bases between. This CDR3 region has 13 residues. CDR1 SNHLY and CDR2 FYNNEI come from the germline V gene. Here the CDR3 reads CARSGLSTGELFF. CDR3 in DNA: TGTGCCAGGTCGGGACTCAGCACCGGGGAGCTGTTTTTT. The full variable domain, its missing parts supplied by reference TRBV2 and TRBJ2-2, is EPEVTQTPSHQVTQMGQEVILRCVPISNHLYFYWYRQILGQKVEFLVSFYNNEISEKSEIFDDQFSVERPDGSNFTLKIRSTKLEDSAMYFCARSGLSTGELFFGEGSRLTVL.

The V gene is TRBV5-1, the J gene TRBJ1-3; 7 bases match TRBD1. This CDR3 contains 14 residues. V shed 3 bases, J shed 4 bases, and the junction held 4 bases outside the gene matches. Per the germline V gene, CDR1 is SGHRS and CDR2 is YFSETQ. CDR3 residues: CASSSTTGGNTIYF. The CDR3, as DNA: TGCGCCAGCAGCTCAACGACAGGGGGAAACACCATATATTTT.

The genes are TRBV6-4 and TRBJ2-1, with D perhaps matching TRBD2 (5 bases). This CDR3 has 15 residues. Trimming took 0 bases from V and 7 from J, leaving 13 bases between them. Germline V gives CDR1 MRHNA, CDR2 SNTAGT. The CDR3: CASSDSEGMGNEQFF. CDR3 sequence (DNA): TGTGCCAGCAGTGACTCCGAGGGAATGGGGAATGAGCAGTTCTTC.

The CDR3: CASSERETGNTEAFF. The CDR3 DNA follows: TGTGCCAGCAGTGAAAGGGAGACAGGGAACACTGAAGCTTTCTTT. The chain couples TRBV2 to TRBJ1-1; D perhaps matches TRBD1 (6 bases). Germline CDR1 and CDR2: SNHLY and FYNNEI. V lost 2 bases and J lost 1, with 11 bases in between. The CDR3 has 15 residues. Drawing the rest from reference TRBV2 and TRBJ1-1, the complete variable domain is EPEVTQTPSHQVTQMGQEVILRCVPISNHLYFYWYRQILGQKVEFLVSFYNNEISEKSEIFDDQFSVERPDGSNFTLKIRSTKLEDSAMYFCASSERETGNTEAFFGQGTRLTVV.

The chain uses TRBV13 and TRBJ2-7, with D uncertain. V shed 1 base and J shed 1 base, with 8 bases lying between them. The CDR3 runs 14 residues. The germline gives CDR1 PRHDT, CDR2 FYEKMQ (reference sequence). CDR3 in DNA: TGTGCCAGCAGCTTAGCTGGGCCTTCCTACGAGCAGTACTTC. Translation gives CASSLAGPSYEQYF.

CDR3 amino acids: CASSPGLRNEQYF. In nucleotides, the CDR3 is TGTGCCAGCAGCCCCGGGTTGAGGAACGAGCAGTACTTC. The genes are TRBV6-6 and TRBJ2-7; D is uncertain. This CDR3 has 13 amino acids. Germline CDR1 reads MNHNY; CDR2 reads SVGAGI (reference sequence). Trimming pared 6 bases from V and 5 bases from J, leaving 14 bases between.

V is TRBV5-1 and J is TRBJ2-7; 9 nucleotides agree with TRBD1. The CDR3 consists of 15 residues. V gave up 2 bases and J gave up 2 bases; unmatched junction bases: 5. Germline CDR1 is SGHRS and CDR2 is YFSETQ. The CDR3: CASSFDGTGPYEQYF. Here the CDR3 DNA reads TGCGCCAGCAGCTTCGATGGGACAGGGCCCTACGAGCAGTACTTC.

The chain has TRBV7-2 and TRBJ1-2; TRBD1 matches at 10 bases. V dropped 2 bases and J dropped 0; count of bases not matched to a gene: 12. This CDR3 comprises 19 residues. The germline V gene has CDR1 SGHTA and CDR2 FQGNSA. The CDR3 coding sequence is TGTGCCAGCAGCTTACCCTCGAGGGGGACAGGGGCCACTAACTATGGCTACACCTTC. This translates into CASSLPSRGTGATNYGYTF.

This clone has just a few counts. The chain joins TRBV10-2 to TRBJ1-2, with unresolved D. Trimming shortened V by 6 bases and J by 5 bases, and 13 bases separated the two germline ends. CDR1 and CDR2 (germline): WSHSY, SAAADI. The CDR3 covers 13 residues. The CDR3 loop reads CASRLIPGYGYTF. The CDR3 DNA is TGCGCCAGCAGACTCATTCCAGGATATGGCTACACCTTC.

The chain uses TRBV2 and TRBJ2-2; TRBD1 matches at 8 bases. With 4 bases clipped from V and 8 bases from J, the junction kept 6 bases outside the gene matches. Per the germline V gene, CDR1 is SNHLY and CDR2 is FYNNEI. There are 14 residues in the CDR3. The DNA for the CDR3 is TGTGCCAGCAGTGGACGGACAGGGACAGGGGAGCTGTTTTTT. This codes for CASSGRTGTGELFF.

CDR3 nucleotide sequence: TGTGCCAGCAGCTGGGGACTAGCTCCGAGTCGCTCCTACAATGAGCAGTTCTTC. This encodes CASSWGLAPSRSYNEQFF. The rearrangement joins TRBV5-5 to TRBJ2-1, with 9 positions matching TRBD2. Losses at the gene ends were 3 bases for V and 0 bases for J; bases not matched to a gene: 10. The CDR3 is made up of 18 amino acids. Germline V gene sequence: CDR1 SGHKS, CDR2 YYEKEE (reference sequence).

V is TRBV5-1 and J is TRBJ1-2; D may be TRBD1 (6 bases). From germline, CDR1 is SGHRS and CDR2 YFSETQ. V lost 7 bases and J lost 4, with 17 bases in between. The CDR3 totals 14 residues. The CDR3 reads CASSALTGTYGYTF. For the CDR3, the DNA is TGCGCCAGCTCAGCCCTAACAGGGACCTATGGCTACACCTTC.

As DNA, the CDR3 is TGTGCCAGCAGCTTGTCTACATTTAGCGCGGAGACCCAGTACTTC. It codes for CASSLSTFSAETQYF. This chain uses TRBV5-4 with TRBJ2-5; possibly TRBD2 for D (5 bases). This CDR3 contains 15 residues. The V and J ends lost 1 base and 5 bases respectively, with 15 bases between them. CDR1 SGHNT and CDR2 YYREEE come from the germline V gene (reference sequence).

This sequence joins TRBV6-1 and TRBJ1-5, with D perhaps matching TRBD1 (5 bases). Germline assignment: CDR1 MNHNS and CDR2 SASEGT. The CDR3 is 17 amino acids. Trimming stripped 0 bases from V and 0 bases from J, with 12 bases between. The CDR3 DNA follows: TGTGCCAGCAGTGAAGCGCTAGGACACTATAGCAATCAGCCCCAGCATTTT. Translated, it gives CASSEALGHYSNQPQHF.